The rows below give T cell receptor beta chains drawn from one sample of a study of shared clonotypes between healthy human individuals. Produced via immunoSEQ multiplex PCR; TCRdb's table is partial and in-frame only. This sample has fewer than 2.5 million clones, with approximately 93% found just once. Sequences were obtained from naive CD4+ T cells from PBMCs. All receptors derive from a man aged 18 to 35 in good health. Some clones in this sample may be carry-over from other donors' samples. The CDR3 runs from the conserved cysteine through the conserved F or W. A D gene is named only where the DNA matches it firmly. Rows may omit the clone size; those that give it use once, few, many or a size class.

D gene: TRBD1; clone size: .; V gene: TRBV11-2; J gene: TRBJ2-4; CDR3 protein: CASSSDRDRVNIQYF; CDR3 DNA: TGTGCCAGCAGCTCCGACCGGGACAGGGTTAACATTCAGTACTTC
D gene: .; clone size: once; V gene: TRBV28; J gene: TRBJ1-4; CDR3 protein: CASSFRRTREKLFF; CDR3 DNA: TGTGCCAGCAGCTTCCGACGGACTCGGGAAAAACTGTTTTTT
D gene: .; clone size: .; V gene: TRBV15; J gene: TRBJ1-2; CDR3 protein: CATSREVVPPQGGYTF; CDR3 DNA: TGTGCCACCAGCAGAGAAGTGGTCCCTCCCCAAGGGGGCTACACCTTC
D gene: .; clone size: .; V gene: TRBV10-3; J gene: TRBJ1-3; CDR3 protein: CAISIPSGNTIYF; CDR3 DNA: TGTGCCATCAGTATCCCCTCTGGAAACACCATATATTTT
D gene: .; clone size: .; V gene: TRBV2; J gene: TRBJ2-2; CDR3 protein: CASNPTVNTGELFF; CDR3 DNA: TGTGCCAGCAACCCGACAGTAAACACCGGGGAGCTGTTTTTT
D gene: .; clone size: once; V gene: TRBV7-2; J gene: TRBJ1-2; CDR3 protein: CASSLRGTIYGYTF; CDR3 DNA: TGTGCCAGCAGCTTAAGGGGTACGATCTATGGCTACACCTTC
D gene: .; clone size: .; V gene: TRBV19; J gene: TRBJ2-5; CDR3 protein: CASSIDPAGTQYF; CDR3 DNA: TGTGCCAGTAGTATAGATCCCGCCGGGACCCAGTACTTC
D gene: .; clone size: .; V gene: TRBV27; J gene: TRBJ1-2; CDR3 protein: CASSLRTGEGFNYGYTF; CDR3 DNA: TGTGCCAGCAGTCTCCGGACGGGGGAGGGTTTTAACTATGGCTACACCTTC
D gene: TRBD1; clone size: .; V gene: TRBV25-1; J gene: TRBJ1-2; CDR3 protein: CASSGQGGYGYTF; CDR3 DNA: TGTGCCAGCAGTGGACAGGGAGGCTATGGCTACACCTTC
D gene: .; clone size: once; V gene: TRBV18; J gene: TRBJ2-5; CDR3 protein: CASSPIVGETQYF; CDR3 DNA: TGTGCCAGCTCACCAATTGTAGGGGAGACCCAGTACTTC
D gene: .; clone size: .; V gene: TRBV10-1; J gene: TRBJ2-1; CDR3 protein: CASPDKGGNEQFF; CDR3 DNA: TGCGCCAGCCCGGACAAAGGGGGGAATGAGCAGTTCTTC
D gene: TRBD2; clone size: .; V gene: TRBV7-3; J gene: TRBJ2-1; CDR3 protein: CASSLTPLAGAGEQFF; CDR3 DNA: TGTGCCAGCAGCTTAACCCCCCTAGCGGGAGCCGGTGAGCAGTTCTTC
D gene: .; clone size: .; V gene: TRBV11-2; J gene: TRBJ1-1; CDR3 protein: CASSFFGADGTEAFF; CDR3 DNA: TGTGCCAGCAGCTTTTTCGGGGCGGACGGGACTGAAGCTTTCTTT
D gene: .; clone size: .; V gene: TRBV7-3; J gene: TRBJ2-1; CDR3 protein: CASSLDSSSYNEQFF; CDR3 DNA: TGTGCCAGCAGCTTGGACAGCAGCTCCTACAATGAGCAGTTCTTC
D gene: .; clone size: .; V gene: TRBV21-1; J gene: TRBJ2-2; CDR3 protein: CASRTQGGDTGELFF; CDR3 DNA: TGTGCCAGCAGGACACAGGGCGGGGACACCGGGGAGCTGTTTTTT
D gene: .; clone size: .; V gene: TRBV2; J gene: TRBJ2-7; CDR3 protein: CASRVVNLVGNEQYF; CDR3 DNA: TGTGCCAGCAGGGTAGTGAATTTGGTCGGCAACGAGCAGTACTTC
D gene: TRBD2; clone size: .; V gene: TRBV5-6; J gene: TRBJ2-7; CDR3 protein: CASSLRTSGNLYEQYF; CDR3 DNA: TGTGCCAGCAGCTTGCGGACTAGCGGGAATCTCTACGAGCAGTACTTC
D gene: TRBD2; clone size: .; V gene: TRBV30; J gene: TRBJ2-3; CDR3 protein: CAWRDPGLAGPTDTQYF; CDR3 DNA: TGTGCCTGGAGGGACCCGGGACTAGCGGGACCCACAGATACGCAGTATTTT
D gene: .; clone size: .; V gene: TRBV7-8; J gene: TRBJ2-7; CDR3 protein: CASSPLELDEQYF; CDR3 DNA: TGTGCCAGCAGCCCCTTGGAACTCGACGAGCAGTACTTC
D gene: TRBD2; clone size: .; V gene: TRBV10-1; J gene: TRBJ2-2; CDR3 protein: CASSERTSGVGRTGELFF; CDR3 DNA: TGCGCCAGCAGTGAGCGGACTAGCGGGGTGGGTCGCACCGGGGAGCTGTTTTTT
D gene: .; clone size: .; V gene: TRBV28; J gene: TRBJ1-4; CDR3 protein: CASSSLSRNEKLFF; CDR3 DNA: TGTGCCAGCAGTTCTCTGTCCCGAAATGAAAAACTGTTTTTT
D gene: TRBD1; clone size: .; V gene: TRBV7-9; J gene: TRBJ2-1; CDR3 protein: CASSLTRGSQGALLEQFF; CDR3 DNA: TGTGCCAGCAGCCTCACTCGAGGCTCACAGGGGGCTCTCCTAGAGCAGTTCTTC
D gene: .; clone size: few; V gene: TRBV30; J gene: TRBJ1-1; CDR3 protein: CAWSEGLMNTEAFF; CDR3 DNA: TGTGCCTGGAGTGAAGGCCTAATGAACACTGAAGCTTTCTTT
D gene: .; clone size: .; V gene: TRBV18; J gene: TRBJ2-5; CDR3 protein: CASSPTMGETQYF; CDR3 DNA: TGTGCCAGCTCACCGACTATGGGGGAGACCCAGTACTTC
D gene: TRBD1; clone size: .; V gene: TRBV6-5; J gene: TRBJ1-2; CDR3 protein: CASKAGTGGFGYTF; CDR3 DNA: TGTGCCAGCAAGGCCGGGACAGGGGGCTTTGGCTACACCTTC
D gene: .; clone size: .; V gene: TRBV27; J gene: TRBJ1-6; CDR3 protein: CASSRNTAGGYSPLHF; CDR3 DNA: TGTGCCAGCAGTCGAAACACCGCCGGGGGGTATTCACCCCTCCACTTT
D gene: .; clone size: once; V gene: TRBV7-9; J gene: TRBJ1-1; CDR3 protein: CASTRDTYTEAFF; CDR3 DNA: TGTGCCAGCACCAGGGACACCTACACTGAAGCTTTCTTT
D gene: .; clone size: .; V gene: TRBV5-1; J gene: TRBJ2-7; CDR3 protein: CASSFLQGGASNEQYF; CDR3 DNA: TGCGCCAGCAGCTTCCTTCAGGGGGGGGCCTCCAACGAGCAGTACTTC
D gene: .; clone size: .; V gene: TRBV5-1; J gene: TRBJ1-1; CDR3 protein: CASSLARWRGVIDTEAFF; CDR3 DNA: TGCGCCAGCAGCTTGGCCAGGTGGAGAGGGGTCATCGACACTGAAGCTTTCTTT